These T cell receptor beta chains were read from a single sample in a study of T cell responses to AZD1222 COVID-19 vaccine. Profiled with immunoSEQ multiplex PCR; TCRdb holds only in-frame clones, not every one. The sample gives about 110,000 clones, approximately 90% of which show up once; around 1.7% is in the top ten. Sequences were derived from peripheral blood, sampled on day 0 of AZD1222 vaccination. Receptor source: an adult in good health. Each CDR3 is given with its conserved first and last residue. D genes are given only for firm matches. Clone size appears in some rows only: once, few, many, or a class for an expanded clone.

-,TRBV12-5,TRBJ2-3,14,-,TGTGCTAGTGGTTTGGATGCTAGCACAGATACGCAGTATTTT,CASGLDASTDTQYF
-,TRBV15,TRBJ2-2,14,-,TGTGCCACCAGCAGAGAACGCTCTAGGGGGGAGCTGTTTTTT,CATSRERSRGELFF
-,TRBV29-1,TRBJ1-1,12,-,TGCAGCGTTGACGACAGCCCTCCTGAAGCTTTCTTT,CSVDDSPPEAFF
-,TRBV5-1,TRBJ2-7,12,-,TGCGCCAGCAGGAGATCGGTGGGCGAGCAGTACTTC,CASRRSVGEQYF
-,TRBV24-1,TRBJ2-5,14,-,TGTGCCACCAGTGACCTGTCCGAAAAAGAGACCCAGTACTTC,CATSDLSEKETQYF
TRBD1,TRBV5-6,TRBJ2-7,15,-,TGTGCCAGCAGCTTTGGCACAGGGGCTTCCTACGAGCAGTACTTC,CASSFGTGASYEQYF
TRBD1,TRBV7-8,TRBJ1-6,13,-,TGTGCCAGCAGCCAAGACAGGGACTCACCCCTCCACTTT,CASSQDRDSPLHF
-,TRBV6-1,TRBJ2-5,15,once,TGTGCCAGCAGTGAAGCATGGACAGTTCAAGAGACCCAGTACTTC,CASSEAWTVQETQYF
TRBD1,TRBV7-8,TRBJ2-7,15,once,TGTGCCAGCAGCCTTCTACAGGGGTCTTACTACGAGCAGTACTTC,CASSLLQGSYYEQYF
-,TRBV10-1,TRBJ1-2,13,-,TGCGCCAGCACGAGAGGACCTAACTATGGCTACACCTTC,CASTRGPNYGYTF
-,TRBV18,TRBJ1-2,14,-,TGTGCCAGCTCACCACCAGGGGGGGCCTATGGCTACACCTTC,CASSPPGGAYGYTF